The 30 T cell receptor beta chains presented below share a single source sample, sequenced in a study of cytomegalovirus exposure and HLA in healthy donors. PCR employed 60 Vbeta and 13 Jbeta primers. The table came from immunoSEQ multiplex PCR; TCRdb's copy has only in-frame clones and leaves some out. This sample has over 100,000 clones, with about three quarters found just once. Source material: PBMCs. The receptors derive from a man over 45 in good health and CMV-seropositive.

In its sample, this clone was seen a few times. V is TRBV6-1 and J is TRBJ1-4; no definite D call. The CDR3 runs 14 residues. V lost 6 bases and J 2 bases, leaving 10 bases between the germline ends. The germline V gene encodes CDR1 MNHNS and CDR2 SASEGT. The CDR3 loop is CASRDRETNEKLFF. The DNA for the CDR3 is TGTGCCAGCAGAGATCGTGAGACTAATGAAAAACTGTTTTTT.

This rearrangement joins TRBV19 to TRBJ1-2; tentative D call: TRBD1 (5 bases). V was pared by 0 bases and J by 4 bases, with 18 bases between. Per the germline V gene, CDR1 is LNHDA and CDR2 is SQIVND (reference sequence). The CDR3 has 17 residues. The DNA of the CDR3 is TGTGCCAGTAGTATAGATATAAGGGCAGGGAGGATCTATGGCTACACCTTC. Protein product: CASSIDIRAGRIYGYTF.

The J gene is TRBJ2-1, the V gene TRBV4-3; 10 bases are shared with TRBD1. The CDR3 has 17 amino acids. Germline V lookup: CDR1 LGHNA, CDR2 YSLEER. Losses at the gene ends were 0 bases for V and 7 bases for J; bases not matched to a gene: 9. The CDR3 sequence is CASSQDWTGGKVNEQFF. The CDR3 DNA is TGCGCCAGCAGCCAAGATTGGACAGGGGGTAAGGTAAATGAGCAGTTCTTC.

The genes are TRBV11-2 and TRBJ1-2; D is perhaps TRBD1 (5 bases). This CDR3 region has 14 residues. Trimming stripped 5 bases from V and 0 bases from J, with 10 bases between. Germline-derived CDR1 and CDR2 are SGHAT and FQNNGV. The CDR3 DNA reads as TGTGCCAGCAGCCGTGGGACTTCTAACTATGGCTACACCTTC. This gives the protein CASSRGTSNYGYTF.

This clone has a single count. The chain is built from TRBV2 and TRBJ2-3; 7 positions match TRBD2. The CDR3 sequence is 14 residues long. Trimming cost V 8 bases and J 1 base; bases outside gene matches: 6. The V gene's germline CDR1 is SNHLY and CDR2 FYNNEI. CDR3 nucleotide sequence: TGTGCCAGCGGGGGGGAGTATGGCACAGATACGCAGTATTTT. Encoded protein: CASGGEYGTDTQYF.

V usage is TRBV28 and J usage is TRBJ1-2; possible D gene TRBD1, 5 bases. The germline CDR1 and CDR2 sequences are MDHEN and SYDVKM. The CDR3 is made up of 14 amino acids. The V gene lost 3 bases and the J gene lost 8 bases, with 16 bases spanning the gap. The chain's CDR3 is CASSFTAGHLGYTF. CDR3 DNA sequence: TGTGCCAGCAGTTTTACGGCAGGGCATTTGGGCTACACCTTC.

This clone was counted at least ten times. The chain uses TRBV19 and TRBJ1-1, with 7 positions matching TRBD1. Germline V lookup: CDR1 LNHDA, CDR2 SQIVND (reference sequence). J gave up 4 bases and V 4 bases, and 12 bases lay outside the gene matches. The CDR3 is made up of 16 amino acids. CDR3 region: CASSTPTGSRVTEAFF. The DNA of the CDR3 is TGTGCCAGTAGTACCCCGACAGGGTCTCGGGTCACTGAAGCTTTCTTT. The full variable domain, completed using reference TRBV19 and TRBJ1-1, is DGGITQSPKYLFRKEGQNVTLSCEQNLNHDAMYWYRQDPGQGLRLIYYSQIVNDFQKGDIAEGYSVSREKKESFPLTVTSAQKNPTAFYLCASSTPTGSRVTEAFFGQGTRLTVV.

The chain couples TRBV11-3 to TRBJ2-7, with 9 positions matching TRBD2. This CDR3 has 15 amino acids. Germline loops: CDR1 SGHNT, CDR2 YENEEA. Trimming cost V 3 bases and J 0 bases; bases outside gene matches: 3. CDR3 sequence reads: CASSFRLAVSYEQYF. In DNA, the CDR3 is TGTGCCAGCAGCTTCCGACTAGCGGTCTCCTACGAGCAGTACTTC.

J is TRBJ2-5 and V is TRBV10-1, with 7 positions matching TRBD1. Germline values: CDR1 WNHNN, CDR2 SYGVQD (reference sequence). This CDR3 contains 13 residues. J lost 7 bases, V lost 1 base, and 3 bases had no gene match. The CDR3 DNA follows: TGCGCCAGCAGTGAGTACAGGGGCTCGACCCAGTACTTC. Its protein is CASSEYRGSTQYF.

This clone was detected a few times. The chain uses TRBV29-1 and TRBJ2-3; weak D call: TRBD2 (7 bases). Germline CDR1 and CDR2: SQVTM and ANQGSEA. There are 13 residues in the CDR3. V lost 3 bases and J lost 6, with 13 bases in between. CDR3 sequence: CSVEFGRGDTQYF. In DNA, the CDR3 is TGCAGCGTTGAGTTTGGGAGGGGGGATACGCAGTATTTT.

In this sample, this clone turned up once. Here the CDR3 DNA reads TGTGCCAGCAGCTCTACGGGACAGAGAACCTACGAGCAGTACTTC. Amino acids: CASSSTGQRTYEQYF. The V and J genes are TRBV6-5 and TRBJ2-7, with 7 positions matching TRBD1. CDR1 is MNHEY and CDR2 is SVGAGI in the germline V gene. J was trimmed by 2 bases and V by 6 bases; bases with no gene match: 10. The CDR3 is 15 amino acids.

The chain links TRBV6-5 to TRBJ1-1; 7 bases fit TRBD1. The germline V gene encodes CDR1 MNHEY and CDR2 SVGAGI. With 5 bases clipped from V and 5 bases from J, the junction kept 11 bases outside the gene matches. This CDR3 is 15 amino acids long. The CDR3 spells CASSAGTAIGTEAFF. As DNA, the CDR3 is TGTGCCAGCAGTGCCGGGACAGCCATTGGGACTGAAGCTTTCTTT.

The gene calls are TRBV4-1 and TRBJ2-7; possible D gene TRBD1, 5 bases. Germline loops: CDR1 MGHRA, CDR2 YSYEKL. The V gene lost 1 base and the J gene lost 0 bases, with 7 bases spanning the gap. The CDR3 is made up of 14 amino acids. The CDR3 loop is CASSQGGNSYEQYF. The CDR3 DNA follows: TGCGCCAGCAGCCAAGGGGGCAACTCCTACGAGCAGTACTTC.

The chain is built from TRBV7-8 and TRBJ2-1; possibly TRBD1 for D (5 bases). V was trimmed by 5 bases and J by 0 bases, leaving 17 bases between them. Germline CDR1 is SGHVS and CDR2 is FQNEAQ. The CDR3 has 17 amino acids. The CDR3 coding sequence is TGTGCCAGCAGCGGGTTCGGGCCCGACAGCTCCTACAATGAGCAGTTCTTC. As protein: CASSGFGPDSSYNEQFF. The complete variable domain, with remaining parts taken from reference TRBV7-8 and TRBJ2-1, reads GAGVSQSPRYKVAKRGQDVALRCDPISGHVSLFWYQQALGQGPEFLTYFQNEAQLDKSGLPSDRFFAERPEGSVSTLKIQRTQQEDSAVYLCASSGFGPDSSYNEQFFGPGTRLTVL.

The J gene is TRBJ1-2, the V gene TRBV2; D remains ambiguous. Trimming removed 6 bases from V and 6 bases from J, with 2 bases in between. Germline values: CDR1 SNHLY, CDR2 FYNNEI. The CDR3 is made up of 9 amino acids. The CDR3 nucleotides are TGTGCCAGCAGCGATGGCTACACCTTC. This gives the protein CASSDGYTF. The complete variable domain, with remaining parts taken from reference TRBV2 and TRBJ1-2, reads EPEVTQTPSHQVTQMGQEVILRCVPISNHLYFYWYRQILGQKVEFLVSFYNNEISEKSEIFDDQFSVERPDGSNFTLKIRSTKLEDSAMYFCASSDGYTFGSGTRLTVV.

This rearrangement joins TRBV19 to TRBJ1-5; D is ambiguous. CDR3 size: 15 residues. Trimming took off 3 bases at V and 2 bases at J, with 11 bases between the two ends. Germline-derived CDR1 and CDR2 are LNHDA and SQIVND (reference sequence). CDR3 DNA: TGTGCCAGTAGTATTGCCCACCGGGGCAATCAGCCCCAGCATTTT. Translated: CASSIAHRGNQPQHF.

The V gene is TRBV11-3, the J gene TRBJ1-2; 7 bases agree with TRBD1. CDR1 is SGHNT, CDR2 YENEEA, per germline. V lost 6 bases, J lost 8 bases, and 9 bases stayed unmatched. The CDR3 spans 13 residues. The CDR3 is CASSPPEGQGYTF. CDR3 DNA: TGTGCCAGCAGTCCACCAGAGGGACAGGGCTACACCTTC.

This clone showed up just a few times. The chain carries TRBV4-2 and TRBJ2-3; 8 bases align to TRBD2. Germline CDR1 is LGHNA and CDR2 is YNFKEQ. CDR3 length: 17 amino acids. J was trimmed by 0 bases and V by 4 bases; bases with no gene match: 9. The DNA for the CDR3 is TGTGCCAGCAGCCCTCGGGGGGGCTACTTGAGCACAGATACGCAGTATTTT. It translates to CASSPRGGYLSTDTQYF.

This clone was detected a few times. The chain links TRBV6-1 to TRBJ1-2, with D perhaps matching TRBD1 (6 bases). The CDR3 consists of 14 residues. Germline-derived CDR1 and CDR2 are MNHNS and SASEGT. The V gene lost 5 bases and the J gene lost 6 bases, with 16 bases spanning the gap. DNA for the CDR3: TGTGCCAGCAGTTCGGGACACATCTACCATGGCTACACCTTC. This gives the protein CASSSGHIYHGYTF.

DNA of the CDR3: TGTGCCAGCAGTTCTGGACCGGGACAGGGATATGGCTACACCTTC. This codes for CASSSGPGQGYGYTF. V and J are TRBV6-5 and TRBJ1-2, with 9 bases fitting TRBD1. The CDR3 is 15 amino acids. V lost 4 bases, J lost 5 bases, and 8 bases stayed unmatched. Germline values: CDR1 MNHEY, CDR2 SVGAGI.

The chain has TRBV7-8 and TRBJ2-3; possibly TRBD2 for D (6 bases). The CDR3 has 16 residues. V was pared by 1 base and J by 1 base, with 12 bases between. Germline V gene lookup returns CDR1 SGHVS and CDR2 FQNEAQ. The DNA of the CDR3 is TGTGCCAGCAGCTTAGGATCCGGGAGCCGCACAGATACGCAGTATTTT. Translated: CASSLGSGSRTDTQYF.

The rearrangement joins TRBV27 to TRBJ2-6, with TRBD1 matching 7 bases. Trimming cost V 7 bases and J 0 bases; bases outside gene matches: 12. The CDR3 is made up of 18 amino acids. Germline V gene lookup returns CDR1 MNHEY and CDR2 SMNVEV (reference sequence). The CDR3, as DNA: TGTGCCAGCACCCGCTCCGGACAGGCTCACTCTGGGGCCAACGTCCTGACTTTC. This encodes CASTRSGQAHSGANVLTF.

This rearrangement joins TRBV5-1 to TRBJ1-1; 7 nucleotides line up with TRBD1. The germline V gene has CDR1 SGHRS and CDR2 YFSETQ. The CDR3 totals 16 residues. V dropped 5 bases and J dropped 3; count of bases not matched to a gene: 13. Written as DNA, the CDR3 is TGCGCCAGCAGAATTCAGGCAGGGGGATGGGACACTGAAGCTTTCTTT. Protein product: CASRIQAGGWDTEAFF.

This clone was seen more than once but under ten times. J is TRBJ2-7 and V is TRBV2; 9 nucleotides line up with TRBD2. Germline V lookup: CDR1 SNHLY, CDR2 FYNNEI. J gave up 4 bases and V 5 bases, and 6 bases lay outside the gene matches. This CDR3 region has 14 residues. CDR3 sequence reads: CASSPRLAAYEQYF. Here the CDR3 DNA reads TGTGCCAGCAGTCCTCGACTAGCGGCTTACGAGCAGTACTTC.

This clone was observed a handful of times. The rearrangement joins TRBV7-2 to TRBJ1-2, with TRBD1 as a possible D gene (5 bases). Germline CDR1 reads SGHTA; CDR2 reads FQGNSA. The germline V and J ends were trimmed by 1 base and 6 bases, with 15 bases remaining between them. CDR3 length: 15 amino acids. CDR3 coding DNA: TGTGCCAGCAGCTTAGGCCCCTTCGGGGGGAATGGCTACACCTTC. Amino acids: CASSLGPFGGNGYTF. Full variable domain (outside the CDR3, taken from reference TRBV7-2 and TRBJ1-2): GAGVSQSPSNKVTEKGKDVELRCDPISGHTALYWYRQSLGQGLEFLIYFQGNSAPDKSGLPSDRFSAERTGGSVSTLTIQRTQQEDSAVYLCASSLGPFGGNGYTFGSGTRLTVV.

This chain links TRBV15 with TRBJ2-1, with 7 bases fitting TRBD2. V trimming: 3 bases; J trimming: 7 bases; junction bases outside the gene matches: 12. Looked up from germline, CDR1 is LNHNV and CDR2 is YYDKDF (reference sequence). The CDR3 spans 16 residues. The CDR3 coding sequence is TGTGCCACCAGCAGTCGCCGGGACCCGGGAGGAAATGAGCAGTTCTTC. Translation: CATSSRRDPGGNEQFF.

The chain recombines TRBV18 with TRBJ1-1; the match to TRBD1 covers 8 bases. V trimming: 5 bases; J trimming: 2 bases; junction bases outside the gene matches: 4. Germline CDR1 is KGHSH and CDR2 is LQKENI. The CDR3 consists of 14 residues. This CDR3 is CASSSTGGNTEAFF. DNA of the CDR3: TGTGCCAGCTCATCCACAGGGGGTAACACTGAAGCTTTCTTT.

The chain employs TRBV5-1 and TRBJ1-6; D is unresolved. Germline-derived CDR1 and CDR2 are SGHRS and YFSETQ. The CDR3 consists of 15 residues. The germline V and J ends were trimmed by 2 bases and 0 bases, with 6 bases remaining between them. The CDR3: CASSLRSSYNSPLHF. The CDR3 coding sequence is TGCGCCAGCAGCTTACGGAGCTCCTATAATTCACCCCTCCACTTT.

This clone showed up just a few times. The rearrangement joins TRBV19 to TRBJ1-2; D gene unclear. Trimming pared 4 bases from V and 2 bases from J, leaving 11 bases between. Germline V lookup: CDR1 LNHDA, CDR2 SQIVND (reference sequence). This CDR3 is 14 amino acids long. The CDR3, as DNA: TGTGCCAGTAGTAGTCGGGGAGTGAACTATGGCTACACCTTC. Translation: CASSSRGVNYGYTF.

This chain joins TRBV5-1 and TRBJ2-1; TRBD2 matches at 12 bases. The junction had 2 bases not matched to a gene; V was cut back by 3 bases and J by 4 bases. This CDR3 is built from 15 residues. Looked up from germline, CDR1 is SGHRS and CDR2 is YFSETQ. CDR3 sequence reads: CASSSTSGSYNEQFF. For the CDR3, the DNA is TGCGCCAGCAGCTCGACTAGCGGGAGTTACAATGAGCAGTTCTTC.